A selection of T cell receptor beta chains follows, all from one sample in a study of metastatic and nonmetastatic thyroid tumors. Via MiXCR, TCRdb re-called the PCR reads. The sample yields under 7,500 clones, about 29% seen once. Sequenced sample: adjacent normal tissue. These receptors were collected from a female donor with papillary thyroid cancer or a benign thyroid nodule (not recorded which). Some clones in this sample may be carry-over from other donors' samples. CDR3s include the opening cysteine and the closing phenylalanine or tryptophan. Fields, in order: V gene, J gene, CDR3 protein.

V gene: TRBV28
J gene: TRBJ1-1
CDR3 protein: CASSFGQMNTEAFF

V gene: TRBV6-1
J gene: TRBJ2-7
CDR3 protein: CASSASGTSGRNYEQYF

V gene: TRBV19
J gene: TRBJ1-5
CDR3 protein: CASSSRDDITQPQHF

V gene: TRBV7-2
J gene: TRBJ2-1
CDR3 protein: CASSLATGKWFF

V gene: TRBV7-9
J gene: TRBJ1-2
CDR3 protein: CASSPSATNYGYTF

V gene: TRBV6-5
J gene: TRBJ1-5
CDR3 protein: CAGSYSGQRNQPQHF

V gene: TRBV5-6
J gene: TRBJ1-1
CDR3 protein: CASSPDPNRRHTEAFF

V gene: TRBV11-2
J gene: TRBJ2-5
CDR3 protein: CASSLWSGETQYF

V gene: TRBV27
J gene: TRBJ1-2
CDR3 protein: CASSLMTGGTYGYTF

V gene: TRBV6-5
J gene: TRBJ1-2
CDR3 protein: CASSYSFGGDGYTF

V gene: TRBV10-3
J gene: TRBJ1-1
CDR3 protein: CAISDTTGMNTEAFF

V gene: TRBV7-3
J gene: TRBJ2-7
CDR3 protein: CASSRTGGVHPYEQYF

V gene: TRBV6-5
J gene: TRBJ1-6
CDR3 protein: CASSYVRDNSPLHF

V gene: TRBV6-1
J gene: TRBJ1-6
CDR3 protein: CASRAGGVSYNSPLHF

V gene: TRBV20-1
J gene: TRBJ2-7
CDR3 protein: CSPRSSTGRSIQNYEQYF

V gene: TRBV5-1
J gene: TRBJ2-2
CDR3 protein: CASTMQRDNTGELFF

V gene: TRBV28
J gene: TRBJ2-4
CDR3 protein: CASRIPYDRNGIQYF

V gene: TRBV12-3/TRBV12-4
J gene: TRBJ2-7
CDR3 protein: CASSETGFSREQYF

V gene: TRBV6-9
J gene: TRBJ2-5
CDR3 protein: CASSYDSLGETQYF

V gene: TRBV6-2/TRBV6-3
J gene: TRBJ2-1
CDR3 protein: CASSYSSGTGWFF

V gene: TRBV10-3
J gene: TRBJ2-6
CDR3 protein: CAISEGGKSGANVLTF

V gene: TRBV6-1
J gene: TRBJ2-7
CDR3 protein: CASRAGGQVSYEQYF

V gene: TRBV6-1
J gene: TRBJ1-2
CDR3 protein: CASGPGPNYGYTF

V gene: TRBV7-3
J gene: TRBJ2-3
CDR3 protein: CASRGPITDTQYF

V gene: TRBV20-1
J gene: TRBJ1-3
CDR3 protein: CSARDPRSGNTIYF

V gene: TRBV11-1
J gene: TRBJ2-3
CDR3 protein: CASSKGLAWPSDTQYF

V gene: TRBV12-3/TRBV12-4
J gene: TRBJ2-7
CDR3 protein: CASSLGRGSNYEQYF

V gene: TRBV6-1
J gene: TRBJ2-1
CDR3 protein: CATQGTSGHNEQFF

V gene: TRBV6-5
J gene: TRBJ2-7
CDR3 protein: CASSSEFRTAYEQYF

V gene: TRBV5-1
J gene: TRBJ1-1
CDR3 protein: CASSQDRVNTEAFF

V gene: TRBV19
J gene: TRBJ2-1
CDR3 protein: CASSMPEYNEQFF

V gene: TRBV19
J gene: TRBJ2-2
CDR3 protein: CASSRSGGASGELFF

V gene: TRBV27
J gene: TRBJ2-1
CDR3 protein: CATSRSGNEQFF

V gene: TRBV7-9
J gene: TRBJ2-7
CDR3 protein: CASSNRDRGLYEQYF

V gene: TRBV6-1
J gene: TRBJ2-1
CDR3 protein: CASRPAQGWQFF

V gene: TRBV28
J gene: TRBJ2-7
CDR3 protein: CASHLTGGTYEQYF

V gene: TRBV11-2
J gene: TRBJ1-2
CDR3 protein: CASSLDGTPNYGYTF

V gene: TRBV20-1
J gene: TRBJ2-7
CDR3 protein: CSPQGGEQYF

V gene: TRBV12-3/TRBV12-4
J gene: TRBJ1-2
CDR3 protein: CASSARSVANYGYTF

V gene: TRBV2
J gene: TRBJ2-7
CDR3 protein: CASKSTGNEQYF

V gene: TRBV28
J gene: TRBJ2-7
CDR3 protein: CAHKPAGLLYEQYF

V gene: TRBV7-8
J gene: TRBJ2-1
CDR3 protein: CASSPGAAYNEQFF

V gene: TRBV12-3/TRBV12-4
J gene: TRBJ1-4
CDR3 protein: CASSLSTGQGGEKLFF

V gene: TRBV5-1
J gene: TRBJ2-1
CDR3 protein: CASSLSAGTDEQFF

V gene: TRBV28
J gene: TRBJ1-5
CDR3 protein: CASSRTGEANQPQHF

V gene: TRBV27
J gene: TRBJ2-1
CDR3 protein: CASSLFGGSPVGLAGVLLFNEQFF

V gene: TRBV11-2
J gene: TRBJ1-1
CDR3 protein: CASSSSSGWNTEAFF

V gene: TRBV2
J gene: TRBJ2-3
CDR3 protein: CASSEALGGRAGTDTQYF

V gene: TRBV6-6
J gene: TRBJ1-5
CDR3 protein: CASSYTSPSQPQHF

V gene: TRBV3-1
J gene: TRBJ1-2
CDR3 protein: CASSTGGEFGGYTF

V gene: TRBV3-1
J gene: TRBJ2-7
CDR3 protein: CASSQQTGPEQYF

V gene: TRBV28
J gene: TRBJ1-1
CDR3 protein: CASSPDPTGIGTGAFF

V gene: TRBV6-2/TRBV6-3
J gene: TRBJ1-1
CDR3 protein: CASSYETAKAFF

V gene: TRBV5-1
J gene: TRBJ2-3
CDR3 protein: CASSLVAGGGTDTQYF

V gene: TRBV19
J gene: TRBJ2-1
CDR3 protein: CASSIVSGGFNEQFF